These 9 T cell receptor beta chains were sequenced from one sample in a study of spatial heterogeneity in lung cancer. Time point meaning: blood at routine non-recurrence follow-up after resection. Unsorted samples of tumor, nontumor lung or frozen PBMC had their whole RNA sequenced. TCRdb passed the 5' RACE reads through MiXCR, listing each CDR3 protein once. The table lists approximately 50,000 distinct CDR3 sequences, less than 9.5% of them singletons. The sample in question was PBMCs, obtained at follow-up. Receptors originate from a female donor with early-stage non-small cell lung cancer.

In this sample, this clonotype turned up many times. V gene TRBV5-1 combines with J gene TRBJ2-1; either TRBD1 or TRBD2 may supply D (6 bases each). Looked up from germline, CDR1 is SGHRS and CDR2 is YFSETQ. V lost 2 bases to trimming and J lost 4 bases, with 10 bases between them. This CDR3 is 14 amino acids long. Here the CDR3 reads CASSLEGGYNEQFF. In nucleotides, the CDR3 is TGCGCCAGCAGCTTAGAGGGGGGATACAATGAGCAGTTCTTC.

Many counts were recorded for this clonotype. The V call is TRBV19, the J call TRBJ2-1; D remains ambiguous. V was clipped by 5 bases and J by 3 bases, with 11 bases between them. From germline, CDR1 is LNHDA and CDR2 SQIVND (reference sequence). The CDR3 is made up of 14 amino acids. The CDR3 spells CASSSRTYYNEQFF. The CDR3 coding sequence is TGTGCCAGTAGTTCCAGAACCTACTACAATGAGCAGTTCTTC.

This clonotype has at least ten counts. The chain is built from TRBV7-8 and TRBJ2-7, with D perhaps matching TRBD1 (6 bases). V was clipped by 5 bases and J by 2 bases, with 16 bases between them. This CDR3 spans 15 amino acids. Germline lookup yields CDR1 SGHVS and CDR2 FQNEAQ. CDR3 sequence reads: CASSVGQSFTYEQYF. DNA for the CDR3: TGTGCCAGCAGCGTCGGACAGAGTTTTACCTACGAGCAGTACTTC.

This clonotype has a count of ten or more. V gene TRBV7-2 combines with J gene TRBJ1-1, with 8 bases identical to TRBD1. CDR1 and CDR2 from the germline V gene are SGHTA and FQGNSA. The ends lost 3 bases at V and 1 base at J; junction bases unmatched: 1. This CDR3 is 14 amino acids long. The CDR3 reads CASSFDRGNTEAFF. CDR3 DNA: TGTGCCAGCAGCTTCGACAGGGGGAACACTGAAGCTTTCTTT. The full variable domain, in which reference TRBV7-2 and TRBJ1-1 provide the parts outside the CDR3, is GAGVSQSPSNKVTEKGKDVELRCDPISGHTALYWYRQSLGQGLEFLIYFQGNSAPDKSGLPSDRFSAERTGGSVSTLTIQRTQQEDSAVYLCASSFDRGNTEAFFGQGTRLTVV.

This clonotype was observed at least ten times. This sequence joins TRBV7-8 and TRBJ2-3, with D perhaps being TRBD1 or TRBD2 (6 bases each). Germline V CDR1 and CDR2: SGHVS, FQNEAQ. CDR3 size: 14 residues. Trimming cost V 7 bases and J 0 bases, with 11 bases left between them. Here the CDR3 DNA reads TGTGCCAGCAAAAGGGGGGCTAGCACAGATACGCAGTATTTT. It codes for CASKRGASTDTQYF. The variable domain in full, with the rest retrieved from reference TRBV7-8 and TRBJ2-3, is GAGVSQSPRYKVAKRGQDVALRCDPISGHVSLFWYQQALGQGPEFLTYFQNEAQLDKSGLPSDRFFAERPEGSVSTLKIQRTQQEDSAVYLCASKRGASTDTQYFGPGTRLTVL.

In this sample, this clonotype turned up a few times. V is TRBV7-9 and J is TRBJ1-4, with D unclear. Germline V gives CDR1 SEHNR, CDR2 FQNEAQ (reference sequence). This CDR3 spans 13 amino acids. The V gene lost 8 bases and the J gene lost 0 bases, with 7 bases spanning the gap. The CDR3 bases are TGTGCCAGCGAGGATACAACTAATGAAAAACTGTTTTTT. Encoded protein: CASEDTTNEKLFF.

This clonotype was seen a few times. The rearrangement links TRBV18 to TRBJ2-3; the D gene is possibly TRBD2 (6 bases). Deletions cut 5 bases from V and 6 bases from J, with 15 bases between. CDR3 length: 14 residues. Germline assignment: CDR1 KGHSH and CDR2 LQKENI. The CDR3 nucleotides read TGTGCCAGCTCAGGGACTCTCCCACCCGATACGCAGTATTTT. This translates into CASSGTLPPDTQYF.

This clonotype was picked up many times. CDR3 in amino acids: CASSLAGQGEKLFF. The DNA of the CDR3 is TGTGCCAGCAGCTTAGCGGGACAAGGCGAAAAACTGTTTTTT. The chain employs TRBV7-9 and TRBJ1-4; a possible D gene is TRBD1 (6 bases). The V end lost 0 bases, the J end lost 8 bases, and 10 bases lay between the germline ends. This CDR3 has 14 residues. CDR1 and CDR2 from the germline V gene are SEHNR and FQNEAQ (reference sequence).

This clonotype was seen many times. The chain's CDR3 is CSAKDREYQPQHF. For the CDR3, the DNA is TGCAGTGCCAAGGACAGGGAGTATCAGCCCCAGCATTTT. This chain connects TRBV20-1 to TRBJ1-5, with 8 bases lining up with TRBD1. The V gene end was trimmed by 6 bases and the J gene end by 5 bases; junction bases not matched to a gene: 6. This CDR3 has 13 residues. The germline V gene has CDR1 DFQATT and CDR2 SNEGSKA (reference sequence).